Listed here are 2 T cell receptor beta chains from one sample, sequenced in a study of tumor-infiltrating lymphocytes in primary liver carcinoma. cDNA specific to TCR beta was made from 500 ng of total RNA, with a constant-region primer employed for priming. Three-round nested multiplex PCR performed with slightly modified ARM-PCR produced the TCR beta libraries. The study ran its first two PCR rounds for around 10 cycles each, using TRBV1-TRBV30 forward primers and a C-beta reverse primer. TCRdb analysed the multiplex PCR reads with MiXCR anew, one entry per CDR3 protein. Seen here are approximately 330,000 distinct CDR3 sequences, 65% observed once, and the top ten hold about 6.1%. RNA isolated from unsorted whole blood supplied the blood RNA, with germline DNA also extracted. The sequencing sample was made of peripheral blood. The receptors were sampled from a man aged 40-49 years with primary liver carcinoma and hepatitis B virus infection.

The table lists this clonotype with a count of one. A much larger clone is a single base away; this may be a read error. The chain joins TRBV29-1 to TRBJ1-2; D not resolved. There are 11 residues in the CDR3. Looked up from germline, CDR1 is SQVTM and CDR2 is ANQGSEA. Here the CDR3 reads CSVFGNYGYAF. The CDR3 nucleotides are TGCAGCGTTTTTGGTAACTATGGCTACGCCTTC.

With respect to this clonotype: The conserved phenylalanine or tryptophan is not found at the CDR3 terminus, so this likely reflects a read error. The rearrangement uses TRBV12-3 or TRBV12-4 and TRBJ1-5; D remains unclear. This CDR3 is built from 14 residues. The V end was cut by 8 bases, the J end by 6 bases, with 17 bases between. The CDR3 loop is CASGKGWVGQPQHS. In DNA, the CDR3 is TGTGCCAGCGGAAAAGGCTGGGTCGGTCAGCCCCAGCATTCT.